Listed below are T cell receptor beta chains from one sample, sequenced in a study of blood T cell repertoires in COVID-19. Sequenced by immunoSEQ multiplex PCR; TCRdb stores in-frame clones only, minus some. The sample carries around 100,000 clones, 80% to 95% recorded once. Sequenced input: peripheral blood. The receptors come from a man between 65 and 85 years old with acute or convalescent COVID-19. Both conserved end residues are part of each CDR3. Each record gives: V gene, J gene, D gene, clone size, CDR3 DNA, CDR3 protein. D genes are given only for firm matches. The size field is filled for only some rows; it gives once, few, many or a size class.

TRBV12-5	TRBJ1-1	NA	NA	TGTGCTAGTGGGCAGGGACAGAACACTGAAGCTTTCTTT	CASGQGQNTEAFF
TRBV18	TRBJ1-1	TRBD1	NA	TGTGCCAGCTCACAGGGGGCTAACACTGAAGCTTTCTTT	CASSQGANTEAFF
TRBV7-8	TRBJ1-5	TRBD1	NA	TGTGCCAGCAGCTCCGACAGGGAATCCCAGCATTTT	CASSSDRESQHF
TRBV12-3/TRBV12-4	TRBJ2-7	NA	NA	TGTGCCAGCACCTTCAACAGCTACGAGCAGTACTTC	CASTFNSYEQYF
TRBV12-5	TRBJ2-4	NA	NA	TGTGCTAGTGGTTTGGTTGCCCCTTCAAGCCAAAACATTCAGTACTTC	CASGLVAPSSQNIQYF
TRBV19	TRBJ1-4	NA	NA	TGTGCCAGTACTCGGGGATGGATGGATGAAAAACTGTTTTTT	CASTRGWMDEKLFF
TRBV24-1	TRBJ2-5	TRBD1	NA	TGTGCCACCAGTGATGCCGGGACAGTGCAAGAGACCCAGTACTTC	CATSDAGTVQETQYF
TRBV6-5	TRBJ1-1	NA	NA	TGTGCCAGCAGTTCCGACAGAGTGTACTTCGCTGAAGCTTTCTTT	CASSSDRVYFAEAFF
TRBV12-3/TRBV12-4	TRBJ2-1	NA	NA	TGTGCCAGCAGTTTCGTTTACAATGAGCAGTTCTTC	CASSFVYNEQFF
TRBV9	TRBJ1-5	NA	NA	TGTGCCAGCAGCGTAGACGGGGGGCAGAATCAGCCCCAGCATTTT	CASSVDGGQNQPQHF
TRBV7-9	TRBJ2-1	TRBD2	NA	TGTGCCAGCAGCCAAACCCGACTAGCGGGAGTACATGAGCAGTTCTTC	CASSQTRLAGVHEQFF
TRBV6-5	TRBJ1-4	TRBD1	NA	TGTGCCAGCAGCCAGGGGGCAACTAATGAAAAACTGTTTTTT	CASSQGATNEKLFF
TRBV9	TRBJ2-7	TRBD2	NA	TGTGCCAGCAGCGTAGAAGCGGGAGCGCGTGAGCAGTACTTC	CASSVEAGAREQYF
TRBV6-5	TRBJ2-7	TRBD1	NA	TGTGCCAGCAAATTCACGACAGGGCCCCCCTACGAGCAGTACTTC	CASKFTTGPPYEQYF
TRBV30	TRBJ1-4	TRBD1	NA	TGTGCCTGGAGTGCCGGGACAGATGAAAAACTGTTTTTT	CAWSAGTDEKLFF
TRBV5-4	TRBJ2-1	TRBD2	once	TGTGCCAGCAGCTCGGGACTAGTTTTGAATGAGCAGTTCTTC	CASSSGLVLNEQFF
TRBV15	TRBJ2-1	NA	NA	TGTGCCACCAGCAGAGATGTTAGCATCTCCTACAATGAGCAGTTCTTC	CATSRDVSISYNEQFF
TRBV5-6	TRBJ2-1	TRBD1	NA	TGTGCCAGCAGCTTGGGACAGGGGGCACAATACAATGAGCAGTTCTTC	CASSLGQGAQYNEQFF
TRBV15	TRBJ1-1	NA	NA	TGTGCCACCAGCAGAGATGTCGACTTACTCACTGAAGCTTTCTTT	CATSRDVDLLTEAFF
TRBV28	TRBJ1-1	TRBD1	once	TGTGCCAGCCATTTGGGACAGGGGGGGACTGAAGCTTTCTTT	CASHLGQGGTEAFF
TRBV27	TRBJ1-2	TRBD1	NA	TGTGCCAGCAGTCCCGGGACAGGATCTAACTATGGCTACACCTTC	CASSPGTGSNYGYTF
TRBV2	TRBJ2-2	TRBD1	NA	TGTGCCAGCAGAGGAACAGGGGCAGCCGGGGAGCTGTTTTTT	CASRGTGAAGELFF
TRBV13	TRBJ2-1	TRBD2	NA	TGTGCCAGCAGCCCACCCCTCGGACTAGCGGGGGGGCGTAATGAGCAGTTCTTC	CASSPPLGLAGGRNEQFF